Detailed here is one TCR beta chain. Germline V lookup: CDR1 SGHDN, CDR2 FVKESK. The V and J ends lost 0 bases and 3 bases respectively, with 17 bases between them. The CDR3 length is 17 residues. The table came from immunoSEQ multiplex PCR; TCRdb's copy has only in-frame clones and leaves some out. This table holds about 40,000 clones, about 88% found once. These data are taken from a study of T cell changes during pregnancy in multiple sclerosis. The genes are TRBV14 and TRBJ2-5; no clear D gene. The source material was CD4+ T cells from peripheral blood mononuclear cells, sampled in the second trimester of pregnancy. This receptor was obtained from a female donor with multiple sclerosis, enrolled in a pregnancy study. CDR3 bases: TGTGCCAGCAGCCAAGATAGGAATTCGGCAGGAAAAGAGACCCAGTACTTC. This gives the protein CASSQDRNSAGKETQYF. Variable domain in full (rest from reference TRBV14 and TRBJ2-5): EAGVTQFPSHSVIEKGQTVTLRCDPISGHDNLYWYRRVMGKEIKFLLHFVKESKQDESGMPNNRFLAERTGGTYSTLKVQPAELEDSGVYFCASSQDRNSAGKETQYFGPGTRLLVL.